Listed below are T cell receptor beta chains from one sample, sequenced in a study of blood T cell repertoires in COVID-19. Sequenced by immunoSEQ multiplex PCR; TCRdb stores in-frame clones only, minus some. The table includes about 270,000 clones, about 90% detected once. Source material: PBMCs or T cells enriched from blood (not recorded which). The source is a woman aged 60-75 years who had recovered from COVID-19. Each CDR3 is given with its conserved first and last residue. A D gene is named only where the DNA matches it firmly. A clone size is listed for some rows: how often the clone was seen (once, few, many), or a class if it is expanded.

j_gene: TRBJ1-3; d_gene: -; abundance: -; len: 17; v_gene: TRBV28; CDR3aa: CASSLLWGHLAGNTIYF; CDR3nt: TGTGCCAGCAGTTTACTATGGGGGCACTTGGCTGGAAACACCATATATTTT
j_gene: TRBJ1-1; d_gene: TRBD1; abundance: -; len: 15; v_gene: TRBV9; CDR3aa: CASSVAPTGYTEAFF; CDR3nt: TGTGCCAGCAGCGTGGCCCCGACAGGGTACACTGAAGCTTTCTTT
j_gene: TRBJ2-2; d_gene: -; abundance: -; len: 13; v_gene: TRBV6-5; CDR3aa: CASRGLNTGELFF; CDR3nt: TGTGCCAGCAGAGGACTCAACACCGGGGAGCTGTTTTTT
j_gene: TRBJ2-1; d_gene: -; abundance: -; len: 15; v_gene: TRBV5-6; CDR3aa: CASSSGGGGRNEQFF; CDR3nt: TGTGCCAGCAGCTCGGGGGGCGGGGGCCGTAATGAGCAGTTCTTC
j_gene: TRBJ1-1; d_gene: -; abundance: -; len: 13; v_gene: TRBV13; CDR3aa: CASRPNRAGEAFF; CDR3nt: TGTGCCAGCAGGCCTAACAGGGCGGGTGAAGCTTTCTTT
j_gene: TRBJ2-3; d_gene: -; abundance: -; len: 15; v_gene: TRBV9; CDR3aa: CASSVAAVAGDTQYF; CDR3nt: TGTGCCAGCAGCGTAGCCGCGGTCGCGGGGGATACGCAGTATTTT
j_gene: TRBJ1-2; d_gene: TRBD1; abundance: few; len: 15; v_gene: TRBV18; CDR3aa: CASSPTTGGGYGYTF; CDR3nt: TGTGCCAGCTCACCTACGACAGGGGGCGGGTATGGCTACACCTTC
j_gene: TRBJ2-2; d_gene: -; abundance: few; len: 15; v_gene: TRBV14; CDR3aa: CASSFGLYSGGELFF; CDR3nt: TGTGCCAGCAGCTTCGGACTCTACTCGGGGGGGGAGCTGTTTTTT
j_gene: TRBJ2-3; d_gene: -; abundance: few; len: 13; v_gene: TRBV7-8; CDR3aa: CASSLAQSGTQYF; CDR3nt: TGTGCCAGCAGCTTAGCGCAGTCGGGTACGCAGTATTTT
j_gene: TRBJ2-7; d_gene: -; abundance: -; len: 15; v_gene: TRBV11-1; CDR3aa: CASSLIQTVSYEQYF; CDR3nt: TGTGCCAGCAGCTTAATACAGACGGTCTCCTACGAGCAGTACTTC
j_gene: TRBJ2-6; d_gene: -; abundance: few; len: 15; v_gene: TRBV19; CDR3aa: CASSEGSLGANVLTF; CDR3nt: TGTGCCAGTAGTGAGGGCTCCTTGGGGGCCAACGTCCTGACTTTC
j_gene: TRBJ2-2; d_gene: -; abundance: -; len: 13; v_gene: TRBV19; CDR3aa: CASSTQDSLRLFF; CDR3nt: TGTGCCAGTAGTACCCAAGACAGCCTGCGGCTGTTTTTT
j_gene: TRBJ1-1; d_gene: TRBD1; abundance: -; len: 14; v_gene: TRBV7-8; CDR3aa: CASSSTGVGTEAFF; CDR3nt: TGTGCCAGCAGCTCAACAGGGGTGGGCACTGAAGCTTTCTTT
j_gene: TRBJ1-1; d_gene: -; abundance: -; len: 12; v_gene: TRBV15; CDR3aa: CATSSGGSEAFF; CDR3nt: TGTGCCACCAGCTCGGGGGGGTCTGAAGCTTTCTTT
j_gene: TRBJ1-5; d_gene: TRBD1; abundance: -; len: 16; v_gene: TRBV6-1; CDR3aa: CASSVGTGGAFQPQHF; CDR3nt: TGTGCCAGCAGTGTAGGGACAGGGGGTGCTTTTCAGCCCCAGCATTTT
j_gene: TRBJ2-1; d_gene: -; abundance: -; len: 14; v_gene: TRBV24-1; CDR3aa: CATSDLSGLNEQFF; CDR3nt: TGTGCCACCAGTGATTTGTCCGGGTTGAATGAGCAGTTCTTC
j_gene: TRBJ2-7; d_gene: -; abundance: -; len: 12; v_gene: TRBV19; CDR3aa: CASSRTSYEQYF; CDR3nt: TGTGCCAGTAGTCGGACATCTTACGAGCAGTACTTC
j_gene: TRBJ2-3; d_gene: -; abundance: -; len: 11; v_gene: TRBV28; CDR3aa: CASSYKYTQYF; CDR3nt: TGTGCCAGCAGTTACAAGTATACGCAGTATTTT
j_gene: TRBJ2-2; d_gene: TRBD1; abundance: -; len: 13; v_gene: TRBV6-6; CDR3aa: CAGRTGETGELFF; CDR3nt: TGTGCCGGAAGGACAGGGGAGACCGGGGAGCTGTTTTTT
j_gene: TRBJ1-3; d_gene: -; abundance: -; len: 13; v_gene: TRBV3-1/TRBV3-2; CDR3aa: CASSLGLTDTIYF; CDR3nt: TGTGCCAGCAGCCTGGGCCTCACAGACACCATATATTTT
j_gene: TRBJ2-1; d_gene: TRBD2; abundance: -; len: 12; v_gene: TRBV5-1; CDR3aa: CASRGGNNEQFF; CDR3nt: TGCGCCAGCCGGGGGGGAAACAATGAGCAGTTCTTC
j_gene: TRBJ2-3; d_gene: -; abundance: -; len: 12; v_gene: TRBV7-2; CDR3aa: CASSLNQKGKYF; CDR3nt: TGTGCCAGCAGCCTAAACCAAAAGGGGAAGTATTTT
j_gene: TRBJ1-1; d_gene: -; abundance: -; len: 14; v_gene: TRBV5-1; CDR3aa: CASNVLWGDTEAFF; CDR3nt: TGCGCCAGCAACGTCCTGTGGGGGGACACTGAAGCTTTCTTT
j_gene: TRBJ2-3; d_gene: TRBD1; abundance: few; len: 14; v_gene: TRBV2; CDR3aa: CASGRGQSPDTQYF; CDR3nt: TGTGCCAGCGGTAGGGGACAGTCCCCAGATACGCAGTATTTT
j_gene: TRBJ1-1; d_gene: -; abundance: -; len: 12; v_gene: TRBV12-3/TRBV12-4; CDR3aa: CASSFRVSSAFF; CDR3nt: TGTGCCAGCAGTTTCCGGGTCTCTTCAGCTTTCTTT
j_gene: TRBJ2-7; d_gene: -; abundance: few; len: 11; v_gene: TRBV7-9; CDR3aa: CASSLQDEQYF; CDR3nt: TGTGCCAGCAGCTTACAGGACGAGCAGTACTTC
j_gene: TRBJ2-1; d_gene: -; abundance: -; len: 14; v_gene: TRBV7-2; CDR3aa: CASSSQVRGDEQFF; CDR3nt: TGTGCCAGCAGCTCGCAGGTCAGGGGCGATGAGCAGTTCTTC
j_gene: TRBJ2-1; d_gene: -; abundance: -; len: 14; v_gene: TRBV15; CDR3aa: CATSRERDKPRWFF; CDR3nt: TGTGCCACCAGCAGAGAACGGGACAAACCCAGGTGGTTCTTC
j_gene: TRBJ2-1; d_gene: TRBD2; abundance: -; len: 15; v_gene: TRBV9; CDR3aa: CASSVRLAGSNEQFF; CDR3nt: TGTGCCAGCAGCGTCCGACTAGCGGGAAGCAATGAGCAGTTCTTC
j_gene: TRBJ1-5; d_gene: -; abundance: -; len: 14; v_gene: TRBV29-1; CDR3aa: CSVAMGGLNQPQHF; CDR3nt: TGCAGCGTTGCCATGGGGGGGCTTAATCAGCCCCAGCATTTT
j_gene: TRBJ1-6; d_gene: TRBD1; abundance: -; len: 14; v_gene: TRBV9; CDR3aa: CASNLQGARSPLHF; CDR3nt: TGTGCCAGCAACCTACAGGGGGCAAGGTCACCCCTCCACTTT
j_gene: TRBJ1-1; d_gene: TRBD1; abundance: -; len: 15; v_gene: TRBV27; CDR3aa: CASSNRGLGHTEAFF; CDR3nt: TGTGCCAGCAGCAACAGGGGGCTGGGTCACACTGAAGCTTTCTTT
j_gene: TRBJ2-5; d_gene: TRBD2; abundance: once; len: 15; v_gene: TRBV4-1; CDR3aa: CASSDLTSRWKTQYF; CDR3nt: TGCGCCAGCAGCGACCTGACTAGCAGGTGGAAGACCCAGTACTTC
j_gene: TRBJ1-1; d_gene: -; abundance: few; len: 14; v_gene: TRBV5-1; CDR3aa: CASSLLNAGTEAFF; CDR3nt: TGCGCCAGCAGCCTCCTAAATGCCGGGACTGAAGCTTTCTTT
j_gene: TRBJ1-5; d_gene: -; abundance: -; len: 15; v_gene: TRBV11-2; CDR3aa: CASSLVRGSRQPQHF; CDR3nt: TGTGCCAGCAGCTTAGTAAGAGGGAGCAGGCAGCCCCAGCATTTT
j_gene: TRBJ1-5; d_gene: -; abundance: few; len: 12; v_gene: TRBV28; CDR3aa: CASSESNQPQHF; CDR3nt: TGTGCCAGCAGTGAGAGCAATCAGCCCCAGCATTTT
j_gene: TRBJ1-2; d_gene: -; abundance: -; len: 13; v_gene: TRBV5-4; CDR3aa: CATRNPRGGGYTF; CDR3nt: TGTGCCACCAGAAACCCTAGGGGGGGCGGCTACACCTTC
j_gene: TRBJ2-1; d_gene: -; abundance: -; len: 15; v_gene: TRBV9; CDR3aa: CASSPRGAAYNEQFF; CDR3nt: TGTGCCAGCAGCCCACGGGGGGCCGCCTACAATGAGCAGTTCTTC
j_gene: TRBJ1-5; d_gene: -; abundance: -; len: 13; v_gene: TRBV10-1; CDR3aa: CASSADSNQPQHF; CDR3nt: TGCGCCAGCTCGGCGGATAGCAATCAGCCCCAGCATTTT
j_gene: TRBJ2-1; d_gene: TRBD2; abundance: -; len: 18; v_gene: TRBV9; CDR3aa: CASSHGTSGDRSYNEQFF; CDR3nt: TGTGCCAGCAGTCACGGGACTAGCGGGGATCGCTCCTACAATGAGCAGTTCTTC
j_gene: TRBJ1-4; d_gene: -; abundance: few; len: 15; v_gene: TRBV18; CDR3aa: CASSPPEGGGEKLFF; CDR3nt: TGTGCCAGCTCACCACCCGAGGGTGGCGGTGAAAAACTGTTTTTT
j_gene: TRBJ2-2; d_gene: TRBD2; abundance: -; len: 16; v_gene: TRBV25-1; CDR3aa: CASSVAGGANTGELFF; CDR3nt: TGTGCCAGCAGTGTAGCGGGAGGTGCGAACACCGGGGAGCTGTTTTTT
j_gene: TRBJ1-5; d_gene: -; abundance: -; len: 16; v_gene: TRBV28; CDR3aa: CASSFPRAGNAQPQHF; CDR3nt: TGTGCCAGCAGTTTCCCAAGAGCAGGGAATGCTCAGCCCCAGCATTTT
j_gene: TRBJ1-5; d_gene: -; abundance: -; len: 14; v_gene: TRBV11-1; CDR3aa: CASSLVGENQPQHF; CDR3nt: TGTGCCAGCAGCTTAGTTGGGGAGAATCAGCCCCAGCATTTT
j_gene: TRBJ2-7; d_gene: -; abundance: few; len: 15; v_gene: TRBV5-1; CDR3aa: CASSPDGSRSGKQYF; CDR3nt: TGCGCCAGCAGCCCGGACGGCAGCAGATCCGGGAAGCAGTACTTC